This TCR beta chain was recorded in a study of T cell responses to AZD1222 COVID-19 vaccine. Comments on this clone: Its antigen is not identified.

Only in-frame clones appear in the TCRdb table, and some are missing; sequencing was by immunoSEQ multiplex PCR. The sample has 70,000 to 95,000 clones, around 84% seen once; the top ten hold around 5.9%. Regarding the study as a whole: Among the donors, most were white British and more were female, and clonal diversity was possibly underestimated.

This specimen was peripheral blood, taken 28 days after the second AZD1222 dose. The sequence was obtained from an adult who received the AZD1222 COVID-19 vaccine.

The CDR3 loop is CASSLGGVINQPQHF. The CDR3 bases are TGCGCCAGCAGCTTGGGAGGGGTAATCAATCAGCCCCAGCATTTT. The gene calls are TRBV5-1 and TRBJ1-5; D possibly corresponds to TRBD1 (5 bases). The germline V gene encodes CDR1 SGHRS and CDR2 YFSETQ. V was cut by 0 bases and J by 3 bases, with 10 bases left in between. The CDR3 contains 15 residues.